One and the same sample provided the 5 T cell receptor beta chains below, sequenced in a study of T cell responses to AZD1222 COVID-19 vaccine. Method: immunoSEQ multiplex PCR; TCRdb's copy keeps in-frame clones and lacks some. The sample consists of 120,000 or so clones, about 92% of them appearing once. The input for sequencing was peripheral blood, taken on day 0 of AZD1222 vaccination. These receptors originate from an adult in good health.

This chain links TRBV27 with TRBJ1-4; tentatively, D is TRBD1 (6 bases). Germline V gives CDR1 MNHEY, CDR2 SMNVEV (reference sequence). The CDR3 loop spans 14 amino acids. Trimming cost V 3 bases and J 3 bases, with 8 bases left between them. This CDR3 reads CASSFTGSNEKLFF. DNA for the CDR3: TGTGCCAGCAGTTTCACAGGGTCTAATGAAAAACTGTTTTTT. Based on the CDR3 plus reference TRBV27 and TRBJ1-4, the full variable domain is EAQVTQNPRYLITVTGKKLTVTCSQNMNHEYMSWYRQDPGLGLRQIYYSMNVEVTDKGDVPEGYKVSRKEKRNFPLILESPSPNQTSLYFCASSFTGSNEKLFFGSGTQLSVL.

This chain joins TRBV15 and TRBJ2-3; 8 bases agree with TRBD1. Germline V CDR1 and CDR2: LNHNV, YYDKDF (reference sequence). CDR3 length: 17 amino acids. With V trimmed by 2 bases and J by 1 base, 8 bases remained unmatched. CDR3 in DNA: TGTGCCACCAGCAGATCCCTTACGGGACAGGGCACAGATACGCAGTATTTT. Its translation is CATSRSLTGQGTDTQYF.

The rearrangement links TRBV7-9 to TRBJ2-7; TRBD2 aligns across 7 bases. The CDR3 extends over 14 amino acids. V shed 5 bases, J shed 0 bases, and the junction held 4 bases outside the gene matches. From germline, CDR1 is SEHNR and CDR2 FQNEAQ (reference sequence). The CDR3, as DNA: TGTGCCAGCAGCCCGGGGGGATCCTCCTACGAGCAGTACTTC. It specifies CASSPGGSSYEQYF.

J is TRBJ1-4 and V is TRBV7-9; D may be TRBD1 (5 bases). The V end lost 6 bases, the J end lost 3 bases, and 23 bases lay between the germline ends. The CDR3 runs to 18 residues. Per the germline V gene, CDR1 is SEHNR and CDR2 is FQNEAQ (reference sequence). The CDR3 reads CASSNGWMERGPNEKLFF. The CDR3 bases are TGTGCCAGCAGTAACGGTTGGATGGAGAGGGGACCTAATGAAAAACTGTTTTTT.

This chain uses TRBV4-3 with TRBJ2-1; TRBD2 might be the D (6 bases). Germline lookup yields CDR1 LGHNA and CDR2 YSLEER. This CDR3 comprises 16 residues. V was cut by 3 bases and J by 8 bases, with 20 bases left in between. CDR3 bases: TGCGCCAGCAGCCAGAATACAGCAGCGGGCAGCCATGAGCAGTTCTTC. It is translated as CASSQNTAAGSHEQFF.